This T cell receptor beta chain was retrieved from a study of blood T cell repertoires in COVID-19. Study overall: Sites in the United States, Italy and Spain provided acute and convalescent COVID-19 samples. The analysed material was cDNA or gDNA that came from T cells, B-cell-depleted T cells, or PBMCs.

The CDR3 covers 15 residues. Trimming removed 4 bases at V and 3 bases at J, with 16 bases between. Germline assignment: CDR1 MGHRA and CDR2 YSYEKL. This clone was detected many times. The authors' processing: How many nucleated cells were present was estimated from reference gene primer amplification. The data were produced by immunoSEQ multiplex PCR, yet TCRdb's version contains in-frame clones alone and is incomplete. The DNA was the basis for D and trimming; V, J and clone size are from that table. The table records some 180,000 clones, about nine tenths of them present only once. This chain connects TRBV4-1 to TRBJ2-7; tentative D call: TRBD2 (6 bases). This TCR was sampled from a man aged 65-85 years with active or convalescent COVID-19. The specimen was peripheral blood. CDR3 sequence: CASSPIGGGDYEQYF. In nucleotides, the CDR3 is TGCGCCAGCAGCCCCATCGGAGGCGGGGACTACGAGCAGTACTTC.